This T cell receptor beta chain was identified in a study of CD8+ T cells in alopecia areata. Findings of the study overall: Relative to normal scalp, lesional scalp, especially alopecia totalis/universalis, showed higher clonality. Resident alphabeta T-cell populations of normal skin are likewise subject to sequencing in scalp samples.

cDNA prepared by RNA extraction and subsequent reverse transcription served as the template for sequencing. Clones were read by immunoSEQ multiplex PCR, and TCRdb kept only the in-frame ones, dropping some. The repertoire holds about 20,000 clones, approximately 59% seen once, with less than 5.5% in the top ten. Sorting separated CD25+CD127- cells from the CD4+ cells of 5 or 6 patients. Peripheral blood and lesional scalp punch biopsies were taken from alopecia areata patients. Sorting separated CD4+ and CD8+ T cells out of PBMCs. As concerns this clone: As yet, its antigen is unknown.

Germline V gene data show CDR1 as SGHAT and CDR2 as FQNNGV. The CDR3 runs to 16 residues. Trimming cost V 1 base and J 0 bases, with 11 bases left between them. This receptor was obtained from a human donor with alopecia areata. This rearrangement joins TRBV11-2 to TRBJ2-3; D call uncertain. Sequenced input: CD4+ Tregs sorted from blood. In nucleotides, the CDR3 is TGTGCCAGCAGCTTAGTGTTAGCATCGAGCACAGATACGCAGTATTTT. It translates to CASSLVLASSTDTQYF. The variable domain in full, with the rest retrieved from reference TRBV11-2 and TRBJ2-3, is EAGVAQSPRYKIIEKRQSVAFWCNPISGHATLYWYQQILGQGPKLLIQFQNNGVVDDSQLPKDRFSAERLKGVDSTLKIQPAKLEDSAVYLCASSLVLASSTDTQYFGPGTRLTVL.